These 8 T cell receptor beta chains were sequenced from one sample in a study of blood T cell repertoires in COVID-19. Measured with immunoSEQ multiplex PCR; TCRdb has only the in-frame clones, and not every one. The sample comprises about 210,000 clones, 70% to 90% of which are singletons, and around 3% rests with the top ten. Sequenced material: peripheral blood. These receptor sequences come from a man in his sixties with acute or convalescent COVID-19.

The chain has TRBV19 and TRBJ1-4, with 9 bases aligning to TRBD1. The CDR3 consists of 16 residues. The trim removed 3 bases at V and 5 bases at J, leaving 7 bases unmatched. CDR1 LNHDA and CDR2 SQIVND come from the germline V gene (reference sequence). The DNA of the CDR3 is TGTGCCAGTAGTATCCCCCCGACAGGGGGAAATGAAAAACTGTTTTTT. This codes for CASSIPPTGGNEKLFF.

This clone was observed a handful of times. The chain carries TRBV12-3 or TRBV12-4 and TRBJ1-2; 8 bases fit TRBD1. Trimming removed 5 bases from V and 7 bases from J; junction bases left unmatched: 6. CDR3 length: 13 residues. Here the CDR3 reads CASSTRQGFGYTF. The CDR3 DNA reads TGTGCCAGCAGTACCAGACAGGGGTTTGGCTACACCTTC.

The rearrangement uses TRBV20-1 and TRBJ1-1, with unresolved D. Germline loops: CDR1 DFQATT, CDR2 SNEGSKA (reference sequence). The V and J ends lost 3 bases and 3 bases respectively, with 11 bases between them. The CDR3 length is 13 residues. CDR3 coding DNA: TGCAGTGCTAGTAATCAGGATGACACTGAAGCTTTCTTT. It is translated as CSASNQDDTEAFF.

This clone was counted only a few times. V and J are TRBV6-1 and TRBJ2-7; the match to TRBD1 covers 11 bases. This CDR3 spans 15 amino acids. Trimming cost V 3 bases and J 7 bases; bases outside gene matches: 8. The germline CDR1 and CDR2 sequences are MNHNS and SASEGT. The CDR3 loop is CASSDPGQGDGEQYF. CDR3 bases: TGTGCCAGCAGTGATCCGGGACAGGGGGATGGAGAGCAGTACTTC.

The chain combines TRBV20-1 with TRBJ1-2, with TRBD1 matching over 7 bases. Germline CDR1 DFQATT, CDR2 SNEGSKA (reference sequence). With 4 bases clipped from V and 7 bases from J, the junction kept 3 bases outside the gene matches. The CDR3 is 11 amino acids. In DNA form, the CDR3 reads TGCAGTGCTACGGACAGGTCTGGCTACACCTTC. Protein sequence: CSATDRSGYTF.

The chain joins TRBV4-1 to TRBJ1-3; D unclear. There are 16 residues in the CDR3. Trimming removed 0 bases from V and 0 bases from J, with 9 bases in between. Germline loops: CDR1 MGHRA, CDR2 YSYEKL. CDR3 residues: CASSQDSQSSGNTIYF. For the CDR3, the DNA is TGCGCCAGCAGCCAAGACAGTCAAAGCTCTGGAAACACCATATATTTT.

The chain has TRBV5-6 and TRBJ1-1; 7 nucleotides line up with TRBD1. The trim removed 4 bases at V and 5 bases at J, leaving 17 bases unmatched. CDR1 SGHDT and CDR2 YYEEEE come from the germline V gene. The CDR3 sequence is 17 residues long. CDR3 nucleotides: TGTGCCAGCAGCGCCCTCGGACAGGAGGGGTGGACGACTGAAGCTTTCTTT. It is translated as CASSALGQEGWTTEAFF.

This clone has only one observation. The chain uses TRBV7-9 and TRBJ2-6; TRBD1 agrees at 10 bases. Germline CDR1 SEHNR, CDR2 FQNEAQ (reference sequence). V lost 3 bases and J lost 2; bases outside the gene matches: 4. CDR3 length: 17 residues. The CDR3 here is CASSFRGQGAGANVLTF. The CDR3 DNA follows: TGTGCCAGCAGCTTCAGAGGACAGGGGGCTGGGGCCAACGTCCTGACTTTC.